This record concerns one TCR beta chain sequence. This record belongs to a study of siplizumab effects on memory and regulatory T cells. Method: immunoSEQ multiplex PCR; TCRdb's copy keeps in-frame clones and lacks some. The sample lists more than 90,000 clones, about 93% seen once, with 12% in the top ten. Losses at the gene ends were 3 bases for V and 6 bases for J; bases not matched to a gene: 4. CDR1 is SGHTA and CDR2 is FQGNSA in the germline V gene. This CDR3 has 13 amino acids. The rearrangement links TRBV7-2 to TRBJ2-7, with 8 bases matching TRBD1. This receptor was obtained from a human donor in good health. The sample taken for sequencing was non-Treg CD4+ T cells sorted from blood. The CDR3 DNA reads as TGTGCCAGCAGCTTCAGCGGACAGGGCGAGCAGTACTTC. Its protein is CASSFSGQGEQYF.